This entry lists 17 T cell receptor beta chains sequenced from one sample in a study of radiation and T cells in renal cell carcinoma. Time point of the sample: blood 4 weeks post-SBRT, at nephrectomy. The treatment here: 15 Gy SBRT to primary tumor, nephrectomy 4 weeks later. TCRdb keeps only in-frame clones here, not all; method: immunoSEQ multiplex PCR. The profile covers some 150,000 clones, with 65% to 90% appearing a single time and 15% to 20% taken by the ten largest. The sequences come from blood, collected from a patient whose treatment included radiotherapy and nephrectomy. These receptors were obtained from a woman aged 45-59 years with renal cell carcinoma.

The chain is built from TRBV28 and TRBJ1-1; D gene uncertain. The germline CDR1 and CDR2 sequences are MDHEN and SYDVKM. The CDR3 sequence is 14 residues long. V shed 6 bases and J shed 4 bases, with 15 bases lying between them. The DNA for the CDR3 is TGTGCCAGCAGCTCTCCCCCTCGGAGCACTGAAGCTTTCTTT. It yields the protein CASSSPPRSTEAFF.

The chain couples TRBV27 to TRBJ1-2, with TRBD1 identical over 7 bases. Germline values: CDR1 MNHEY, CDR2 SMNVEV (reference sequence). V gave up 5 bases and J gave up 3 bases; unmatched junction bases: 12. This CDR3 has 16 amino acids. This CDR3 is CASSPLGTDFDYGYTF. The CDR3 DNA follows: TGTGCCAGCAGTCCCCTCGGGACAGACTTCGACTATGGCTACACCTTC.

The chain joins TRBV6-1 to TRBJ2-7; D could derive from TRBD1 or TRBD2 (5 bases each). Germline V gene sequence: CDR1 MNHNS, CDR2 SASEGT. This CDR3 comprises 13 residues. Trimming shortened V by 9 bases and J by 3 bases, and 15 bases separated the two germline ends. The CDR3, as DNA: TGTGCCAGTTCCTCAAGGGGAGACTACGAGCAGTACTTC. Its translation is CASSSRGDYEQYF.

The rearrangement joins TRBV2 to TRBJ2-5; TRBD1 aligns across 8 bases. CDR1 is SNHLY and CDR2 is FYNNEI in the germline V gene. The CDR3 sequence is 14 residues long. The V and J ends lost 7 bases and 3 bases, in that order; junction bases with no gene match: 7. DNA for the CDR3: TGTGCCAGCACCAGGGGGCCAGGGAAAGAGACCCAGTACTTC. Protein product: CASTRGPGKETQYF.

The CDR3 is CASSFTRGPNTGELFF. CDR3 DNA sequence: TGTGCCAGCAGTTTTACCCGAGGGCCGAACACCGGGGAGCTGTTTTTT. V is TRBV6-5 and J is TRBJ2-2; possibly TRBD2 for D (5 bases). This CDR3 has 16 residues. Germline V gives CDR1 MNHEY, CDR2 SVGAGI. Trimming removed 4 bases from V and 0 bases from J, with 12 bases in between.

The CDR3 protein is CASSLDRPGELFF. DNA for the CDR3: TGTGCCAGCAGCTTGGACCGGCCCGGGGAGCTGTTTTTT. The rearrangement joins TRBV5-4 to TRBJ2-2; D not resolved. There are 13 residues in the CDR3. Per germline, CDR1 SGHNT and CDR2 YYREEE (reference sequence). The ends were cut back, 0 bases at V and 6 bases at J, with 6 bases in the middle.

CDR3 sequence reads: CASSESEETQYF. The DNA for the CDR3 is TGCGCCAGCAGTGAGTCGGAAGAGACCCAGTACTTC. This chain joins TRBV10-1 and TRBJ2-5; the D is unclear. The CDR3 spans 12 residues. The V gene lost 0 bases and the J gene lost 3 bases, with 2 bases spanning the gap. Per the germline V gene, CDR1 is WNHNN and CDR2 is SYGVQD (reference sequence).

This clone was detected only once. V and J are TRBV6-6 and TRBJ2-7; no reliable D call. Trimming removed 0 bases from V and 6 bases from J, with 9 bases in between. Germline loops: CDR1 MNHNY, CDR2 SVGAGI (reference sequence). The CDR3 runs to 13 residues. The CDR3 DNA follows: TGTGCCAGCAGTTACTCGATTTCACTCGAGCAGTACTTC. Encoded protein: CASSYSISLEQYF.

This clone has more than one count but fewer than ten. The chain is built from TRBV11-2 and TRBJ2-7; no firm D call. The CDR3 is 12 amino acids. Trimming removed 3 bases from V and 4 bases from J, with 7 bases in between. Germline V gives CDR1 SGHAT, CDR2 FQNNGV. CDR3 residues: CASSLGKYEQYF. The CDR3 DNA sequence: TGTGCCAGCAGCTTGGGAAAATACGAGCAGTACTTC.

The chain employs TRBV11-3 and TRBJ2-7, with TRBD1 matching 8 bases. J gave up 7 bases and V 4 bases, and 6 bases lay outside the gene matches. The germline V gene encodes CDR1 SGHNT and CDR2 YENEEA. The CDR3 length is 13 residues. The CDR3 sequence is CASSSTGGREQYF. Written as DNA, the CDR3 is TGTGCCAGCAGCTCAACAGGGGGGCGGGAGCAGTACTTC. Full variable domain (outside the CDR3, taken from reference TRBV11-3 and TRBJ2-7): EAGVVQSPRYKIIEKKQPVAFWCNPISGHNTLYWYLQNLGQGPELLIRYENEEAVDDSQLPKDRFSAERLKGVDSTLKIQPAELGDSAVYLCASSSTGGREQYFGPGTRLTVT.

This chain uses TRBV2 with TRBJ2-5; perhaps TRBD2 as D (5 bases). Deletions cut 7 bases from V and 2 bases from J, with 5 bases between. The CDR3 spans 11 residues. Germline CDR1 SNHLY, CDR2 FYNNEI. For the CDR3, the DNA is TGTGCCAGCACGGGGCAAGAGACCCAGTACTTC. It yields the protein CASTGQETQYF.

The chain carries TRBV2 and TRBJ1-2, with D tentatively TRBD1 (5 bases). The CDR3 length is 13 residues. The germline gives CDR1 SNHLY, CDR2 FYNNEI. Trimming removed 7 bases at V and 6 bases at J, with 15 bases between. The CDR3 bases are TGTGCCAGCAAAGAGGGGCCCTCCCATGGCTACACCTTC. Its protein is CASKEGPSHGYTF.

The gene calls are TRBV19 and TRBJ2-3; D remains ambiguous. The length of the CDR3 is 14 residues. CDR1 LNHDA and CDR2 SQIVND come from the germline V gene (reference sequence). Trimming removed 3 bases at V and 0 bases at J, with 7 bases between. CDR3 sequence: CASSMGSSTDTQYF. CDR3 in DNA: TGTGCCAGTAGTATGGGCAGTAGCACAGATACGCAGTATTTT.

This clone has just one count. This chain joins TRBV19 and TRBJ1-1; D is undetermined. The germline CDR1 and CDR2 sequences are LNHDA and SQIVND (reference sequence). The CDR3 is 12 residues long. Trimming left V 3 bases short and J 6 bases short, with 8 bases between. The CDR3 loop reads CASSIGQSEAFF. Here the CDR3 DNA reads TGTGCCAGTAGTATCGGGCAGTCTGAAGCTTTCTTT.

This clone was counted once. Here the CDR3 DNA reads TGTGCCACCGAGGTGAACTCTGGGGCCAACGTCCTGACTTTC. Encoded protein: CATEVNSGANVLTF. The rearrangement links TRBV28 to TRBJ2-6; D call uncertain. V lost 10 bases, J lost 0 bases, and 10 bases lay in between. Germline V gives CDR1 MDHEN, CDR2 SYDVKM. There are 14 residues in the CDR3.

This clone was seen a single time. This sequence joins TRBV6-5 and TRBJ2-1; TRBD1 matches 10 bases. The CDR3 extends over 16 amino acids. Germline V lookup: CDR1 MNHEY, CDR2 SVGAGI. V gave up 0 bases and J gave up 2 bases; unmatched junction bases: 1. CDR3 region: CASSYSGQGTYNEQFF. CDR3 DNA sequence: TGTGCCAGCAGTTACTCGGGACAGGGGACCTACAATGAGCAGTTCTTC.

The count of this clone is one. The chain is built from TRBV21-1 and TRBJ2-5. TRBV21-1 counts as a pseudogene. This CDR3 contains 13 residues. The CDR3 loop reads CASSRPWGETQYF. The CDR3 nucleotides read TGTGCCAGCAGCAGACCTTGGGGGGAGACCCAGTACTTC.